This TCR beta chain was sequenced in a study of blood T cell repertoires in COVID-19. Study-wide background: Acute-phase and convalescent COVID-19 samples originated in the United States, Italy and Spain. Nucleic acid was either cDNA or gDNA, and it came from T cells, B-cell-depleted T cells, or PBMCs.

CDR1 and CDR2 (germline): GTSNPN, SVGIG (reference sequence). Trimming removed 0 bases at V and 1 base at J, with 15 bases between. The CDR3 extends over 16 amino acids. Authors' methods: By means of reference gene primer amplification, nucleated cell counts were estimated. Method: immunoSEQ multiplex PCR; TCRdb's copy keeps in-frame clones and lacks some. Clonal size and the V and J genes are those of that table, whereas D and trimming came from the DNA. The sample has 210,000 or so clones; approximately 82% are singletons. The clonotype comes from a middle-aged woman with acute or convalescent COVID-19. This chain uses TRBV30 with TRBJ1-1; possibly TRBD1 for D (6 bases). Input material: peripheral blood. CDR3 sequence (DNA): TGTGCCTGGAGTGTAGGGTCGGGACACCAGAACACTGAAGCTTTCTTT. Translation: CAWSVGSGHQNTEAFF. Full variable domain (remainder filled in from reference TRBV30 and TRBJ1-1): SQTIHQWPATLVQPVGSPLSLECTVEGTSNPNLYWYRQAAGRGLQLLFYSVGIGQISSEVPQNLSASRPQDRQFILSSKKLLLSDSGFYLCAWSVGSGHQNTEAFFGQGTRLTVV.